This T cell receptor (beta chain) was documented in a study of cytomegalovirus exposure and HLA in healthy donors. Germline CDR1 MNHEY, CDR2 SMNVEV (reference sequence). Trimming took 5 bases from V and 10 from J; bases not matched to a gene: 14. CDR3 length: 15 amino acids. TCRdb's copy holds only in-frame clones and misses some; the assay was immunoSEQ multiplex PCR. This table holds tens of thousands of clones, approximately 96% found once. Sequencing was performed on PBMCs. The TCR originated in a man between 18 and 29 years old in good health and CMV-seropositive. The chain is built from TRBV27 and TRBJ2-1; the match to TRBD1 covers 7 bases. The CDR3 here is CASSATTGAVGEQFF. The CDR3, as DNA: TGTGCCAGCAGTGCGACCACAGGGGCCGTGGGGGAGCAGTTCTTC.